A single sample gave rise to the 12 T cell receptor beta chains below, sequenced in a study of T cells in tuberculosis. This sample's time point: new active TB diagnosis, blood taken before or within 7 days of starting treatment. The data were produced by immunoSEQ multiplex PCR, yet TCRdb's version contains in-frame clones alone and is incomplete. The table has roughly 31,000 clones, more than 75% seen once. Here the sequenced sample was PBMCs, taken at tuberculosis diagnosis. These receptors were taken from an adult with tuberculosis.

This clone was detected once. The V call is TRBV7-7, the J call TRBJ2-1; TRBD2 matches 13 bases. The junction had 7 bases not matched to a gene; V was cut back by 5 bases and J by 9 bases. This CDR3 region has 15 residues. Germline-derived CDR1 and CDR2 are SSHAT and FNYEAQ (reference sequence). The CDR3 nucleotides read TGTGCCAGCAGCCTCACTAGCGGGAGGGAGGGTGAGCAGTTCTTC. Encoded protein: CASSLTSGREGEQFF.

This chain joins TRBV11-2 and TRBJ1-4, with 7 positions matching TRBD1. Germline lookup yields CDR1 SGHAT and CDR2 FQNNGV. This CDR3 spans 17 amino acids. After removal of 5 bases from V and 4 bases from J, the junction contained 13 bases not matched to a gene. Here the CDR3 reads CASSPSPPGQSNEKLFF. The CDR3 nucleotides are TGTGCCAGCAGCCCCTCTCCCCCGGGACAGAGTAATGAAAAACTGTTTTTT.

The chain recombines TRBV18 with TRBJ2-1; 7 positions agree with TRBD1. Trimming cost V 0 bases and J 3 bases; bases outside gene matches: 2. The CDR3 loop spans 15 amino acids. CDR1 KGHSH and CDR2 LQKENI come from the germline V gene. CDR3 DNA sequence: TGTGCCAGCTCACCACCCGGGACAGTCTACAATGAGCAGTTCTTC. Translating gives CASSPPGTVYNEQFF.

The chain combines TRBV7-9 with TRBJ2-2; D gene ambiguous. Trimming left V 5 bases short and J 0 bases short, with 7 bases between. Germline lookup yields CDR1 SEHNR and CDR2 FQNEAQ (reference sequence). The CDR3 runs to 14 residues. CDR3 sequence: CASSKTPNTGELFF. Written as DNA, the CDR3 is TGTGCCAGCAGCAAGACACCGAACACCGGGGAGCTGTTTTTT.

V gene TRBV10-2 combines with J gene TRBJ2-5, with D possibly matching TRBD2 (7 bases). This CDR3 is built from 14 residues. CDR1 and CDR2 (germline): WSHSY, SAAADI. Trimming took 2 bases from V and 4 from J, leaving 11 bases between them. This chain's CDR3 is CASSEQRGGETQYF. The CDR3 bases are TGCGCCAGCAGTGAGCAAAGGGGGGGAGAGACCCAGTACTTC.

The chain is built from TRBV5-1 and TRBJ1-6; 9 bases fit TRBD1. CDR1 is SGHRS and CDR2 is YFSETQ in the germline V gene. Trimming removed 0 bases from V and 7 bases from J; junction bases left unmatched: 8. There are 17 residues in the CDR3. The CDR3 bases are TGCGCCAGCAGCTTGGAATCTCCGGGACAGGGAAATTCACCCCTCCACTTT. It codes for CASSLESPGQGNSPLHF. The full variable domain, its missing parts supplied by reference TRBV5-1 and TRBJ1-6, is KAGVTQTPRYLIKTRGQQVTLSCSPISGHRSVSWYQQTPGQGLQFLFEYFSETQRNKGNFPGRFSGRQFSNSRSEMNVSTLELGDSALYLCASSLESPGQGNSPLHFGNGTRLTVT.

The rearrangement joins TRBV5-6 to TRBJ1-6, with D possibly being TRBD1 (5 bases). CDR3 length equals 14 residues. With 4 bases removed from V and 7 bases from J, the gap between germline ends came to 12 bases. Germline assignment: CDR1 SGHDT and CDR2 YYEEEE. This CDR3 is CASSQGRRNSPLHF. The CDR3 coding sequence is TGTGCCAGCAGCCAGGGCAGAAGAAATTCACCCCTCCACTTT.

The chain employs TRBV21-1 and TRBJ2-7; TRBD1 was called by the table and not checked on the DNA. TRBV21-1 is recorded as a pseudogene. The CDR3 runs 17 residues. The CDR3 region has the DNA TGTGCCAGCAGCGAGGAGACAGGGGAGTTCGGGTCCTACGAGCAGTACTTC. Protein sequence: CASSEETGEFGSYEQYF.

The chain employs TRBV5-5 and TRBJ2-7; D possibly corresponds to TRBD1 (6 bases). Looked up from germline, CDR1 is SGHKS and CDR2 is YYEKEE (reference sequence). The V gene lost 4 bases and the J gene lost 2 bases, with 16 bases spanning the gap. The CDR3 is 15 amino acids. CDR3 region: CASSLGIGGAYEQYF. The CDR3 nucleotides read TGTGCCAGCAGCCTGGGAATTGGGGGCGCCTACGAGCAGTACTTC.

The chain recombines TRBV19 with TRBJ2-6, with TRBD1 matching over 8 bases. Germline V gene data show CDR1 as LNHDA and CDR2 as SQIVND (reference sequence). The trim removed 4 bases at V and 0 bases at J, leaving 17 bases unmatched. The CDR3 is 21 residues long. CDR3 DNA: TGTGCCAGTAGTAAGGGCAGGGGGCGGTTTCGAGGGGACTCTGGGGCCAACGTCCTGACTTTC. Encoded protein: CASSKGRGRFRGDSGANVLTF.

This chain joins TRBV14 and TRBJ1-1; perhaps TRBD1 as D (5 bases). Trimming shortened V by 3 bases and J by 1 base, and 9 bases separated the two germline ends. The V gene's germline CDR1 is SGHDN and CDR2 FVKESK. The length of the CDR3 is 14 residues. The CDR3 DNA reads TGTGCCAGCAGCCAGTTAGGGGCGAACACTGAAGCTTTCTTT. It encodes CASSQLGANTEAFF.

V usage is TRBV27 and J usage is TRBJ2-5; 10 bases align to TRBD2. The germline V gene has CDR1 MNHEY and CDR2 SMNVEV (reference sequence). The CDR3 spans 18 residues. V lost 4 bases to trimming and J lost 1 base; unmatched junction nucleotides: 12. CDR3 sequence reads: CASSWEETAGGGQETQYF. Here the CDR3 DNA reads TGTGCCAGCAGTTGGGAAGAAACAGCGGGAGGGGGCCAAGAGACCCAGTACTTC.